This T cell receptor beta chain was recovered during a study of blood T cell repertoires in COVID-19. Study background: Sources were T cells, B-cell-depleted T cells, or PBMCs; the material itself was cDNA or gDNA.

This CDR3 spans 16 amino acids. With V trimmed by 5 bases and J by 3 bases, 7 bases remained unmatched. Germline V gene lookup returns CDR1 MNHEY and CDR2 SMNVEV (reference sequence). TCRdb's table, derived via immunoSEQ multiplex PCR, lists solely in-frame clones and lacks some. The sample consists of about 180,000 clones, roughly 77% of them appearing once. The receptor was isolated from a woman older than 75 with COVID-19, enrolled during active disease. The material sequenced was peripheral blood. The V gene is TRBV27, the J gene TRBJ2-1; TRBD2 matches at 10 bases. The CDR3 region is CASSIISGGYYNEQFF. The DNA for the CDR3 is TGTGCCAGCAGTATTATTAGCGGGGGGTACTACAATGAGCAGTTCTTC.